Given below is one T cell receptor beta chain in context. Participants reported their clinical history, and cohort assignment relied on those reports. Participants in the exposed group had met a COVID-19 case in the 2 weeks before joining the study. This specimen belongs to a study of blood T cell repertoires in COVID-19. TCRdb's copy holds only in-frame clones and misses some; the assay was immunoSEQ multiplex PCR. The data hold 350,000 or so clones, with approximately 91% observed a single time. Trimming removed 4 bases from V and 11 bases from J; junction bases left unmatched: 7. There are 11 residues in the CDR3. Germline lookup yields CDR1 DFQATT and CDR2 SNEGSKA (reference sequence).

The clonotype comes from a woman in her twenties or thirties who had been exposed to COVID-19. The V gene is TRBV20-1, the J gene TRBJ1-1, with 7 bases identical to TRBD1. Source material: PBMCs or T cells enriched from blood (not recorded which). The chain's CDR3 is CSATLGQAAFF. The CDR3 nucleotides are TGCAGTGCTACCCTCGGACAGGCGGCTTTCTTT.